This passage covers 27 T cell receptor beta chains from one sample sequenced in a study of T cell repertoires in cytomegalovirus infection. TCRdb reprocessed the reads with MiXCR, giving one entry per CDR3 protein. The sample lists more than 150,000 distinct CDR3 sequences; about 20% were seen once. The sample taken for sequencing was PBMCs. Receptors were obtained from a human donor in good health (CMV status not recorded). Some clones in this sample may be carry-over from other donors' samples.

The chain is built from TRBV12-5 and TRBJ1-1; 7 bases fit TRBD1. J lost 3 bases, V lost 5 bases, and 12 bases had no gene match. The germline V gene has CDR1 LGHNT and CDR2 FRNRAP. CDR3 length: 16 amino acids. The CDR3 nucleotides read TGTGCTAGTGGTCCGGGACAGATACTTACGGACACTGAAGCTTTCTTT. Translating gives CASGPGQILTDTEAFF.

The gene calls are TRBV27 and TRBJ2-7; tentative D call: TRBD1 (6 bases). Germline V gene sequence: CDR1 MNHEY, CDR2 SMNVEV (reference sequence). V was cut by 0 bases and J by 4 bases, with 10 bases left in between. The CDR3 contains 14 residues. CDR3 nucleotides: TGTGCCAGCAGTTTATCGGGGACACGGTACGAGCAGTACTTC. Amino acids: CASSLSGTRYEQYF.

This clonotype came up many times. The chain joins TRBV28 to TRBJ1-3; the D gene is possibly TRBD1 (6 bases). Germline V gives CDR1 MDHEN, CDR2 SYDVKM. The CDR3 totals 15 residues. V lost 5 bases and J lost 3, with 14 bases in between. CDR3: CASSRGAAGGNTIYF. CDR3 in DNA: TGTGCCAGCAGTCGGGGGGCAGCAGGTGGAAACACCATATATTTT.

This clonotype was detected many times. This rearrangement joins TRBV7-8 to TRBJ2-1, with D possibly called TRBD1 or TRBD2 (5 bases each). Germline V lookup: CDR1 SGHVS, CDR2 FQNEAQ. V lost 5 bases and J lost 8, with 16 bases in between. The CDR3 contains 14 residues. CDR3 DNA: TGTGCCAGCAGCCGAACGAGGGGTAAGGATGAGCAGTTCTTC. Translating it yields CASSRTRGKDEQFF.

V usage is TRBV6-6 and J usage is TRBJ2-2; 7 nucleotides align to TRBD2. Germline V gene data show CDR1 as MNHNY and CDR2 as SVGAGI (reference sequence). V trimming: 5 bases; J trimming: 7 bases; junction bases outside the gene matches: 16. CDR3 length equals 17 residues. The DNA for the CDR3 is TGTGCCAGCAGTAAAATTTCGGGGGGAGAAGTGTACGGGGAGCTGTTTTTT. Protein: CASSKISGGEVYGELFF.

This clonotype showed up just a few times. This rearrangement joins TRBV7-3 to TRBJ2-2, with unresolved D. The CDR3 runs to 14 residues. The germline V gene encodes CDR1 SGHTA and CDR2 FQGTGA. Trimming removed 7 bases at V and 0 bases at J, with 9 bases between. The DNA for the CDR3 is TGTGCCAGCACCCTCGCTGCGAACACCGGGGAGCTGTTTTTT. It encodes CASTLAANTGELFF.

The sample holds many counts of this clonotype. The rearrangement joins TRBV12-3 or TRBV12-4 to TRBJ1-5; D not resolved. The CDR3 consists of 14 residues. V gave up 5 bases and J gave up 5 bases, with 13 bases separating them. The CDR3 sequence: CASSAGSRHQPQHF. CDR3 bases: TGTGCCAGCAGTGCCGGGAGCCGTCATCAGCCCCAGCATTTT.

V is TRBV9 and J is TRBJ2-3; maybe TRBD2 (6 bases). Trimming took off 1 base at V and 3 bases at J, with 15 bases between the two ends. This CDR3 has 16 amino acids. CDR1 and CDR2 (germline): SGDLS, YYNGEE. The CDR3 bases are TGTGCCAGCAGCGTACGGGGGATAGGCGGGACAGATACGCAGTATTTT. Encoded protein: CASSVRGIGGTDTQYF.

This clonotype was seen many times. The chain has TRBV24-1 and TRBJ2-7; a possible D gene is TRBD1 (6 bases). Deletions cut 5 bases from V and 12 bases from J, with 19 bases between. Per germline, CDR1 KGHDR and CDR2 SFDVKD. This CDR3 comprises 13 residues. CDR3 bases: TGTGCCACCAGTGCCTCCCCCGGACAGAGTAGGTACTTC. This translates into CATSASPGQSRYF.

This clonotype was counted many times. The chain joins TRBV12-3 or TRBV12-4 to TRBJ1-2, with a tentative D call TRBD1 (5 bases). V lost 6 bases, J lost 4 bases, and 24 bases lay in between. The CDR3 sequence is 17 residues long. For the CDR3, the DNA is TGTGCCAGCAGCCCTTGGGGGGATGAGAGTCGTAGCTATGGCTACACCTTC. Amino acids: CASSPWGDESRSYGYTF.

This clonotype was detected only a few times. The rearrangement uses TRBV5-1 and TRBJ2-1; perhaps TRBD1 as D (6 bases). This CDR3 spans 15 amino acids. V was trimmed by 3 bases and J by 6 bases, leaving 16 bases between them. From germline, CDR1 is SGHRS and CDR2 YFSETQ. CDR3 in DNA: TGCGCCAGCAGCTCCCTACAGGGAATCCGCAATGAGCAGTTCTTC. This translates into CASSSLQGIRNEQFF.

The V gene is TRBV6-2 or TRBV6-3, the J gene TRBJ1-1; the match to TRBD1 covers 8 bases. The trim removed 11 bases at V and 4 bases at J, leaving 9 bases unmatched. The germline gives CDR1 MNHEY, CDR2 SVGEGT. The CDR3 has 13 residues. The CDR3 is CAVSRDRGTEAFF. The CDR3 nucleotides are TGTGCCGTATCACGAGACAGGGGCACTGAAGCTTTCTTT.

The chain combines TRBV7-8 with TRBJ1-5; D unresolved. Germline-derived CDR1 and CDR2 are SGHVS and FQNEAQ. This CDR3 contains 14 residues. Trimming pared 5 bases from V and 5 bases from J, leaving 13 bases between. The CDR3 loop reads CASSVDLGYQPQHF. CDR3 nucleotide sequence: TGTGCCAGCAGCGTAGACCTGGGCTATCAGCCCCAGCATTTT.

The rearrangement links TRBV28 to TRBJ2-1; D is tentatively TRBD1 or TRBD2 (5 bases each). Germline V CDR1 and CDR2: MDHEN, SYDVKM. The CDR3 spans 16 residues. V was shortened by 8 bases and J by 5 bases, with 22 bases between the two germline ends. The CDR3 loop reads CASVNSGTQKHNEQFF. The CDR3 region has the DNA TGTGCCAGCGTAAATTCCGGGACCCAAAAACACAATGAGCAGTTCTTC.

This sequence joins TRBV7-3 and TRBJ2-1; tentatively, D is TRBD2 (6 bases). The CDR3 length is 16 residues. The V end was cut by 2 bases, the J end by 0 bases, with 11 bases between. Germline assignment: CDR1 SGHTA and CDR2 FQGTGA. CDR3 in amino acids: CASSLGDGSSYNEQFF. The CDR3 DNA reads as TGTGCCAGCAGCTTAGGGGACGGGAGCTCCTACAATGAGCAGTTCTTC.

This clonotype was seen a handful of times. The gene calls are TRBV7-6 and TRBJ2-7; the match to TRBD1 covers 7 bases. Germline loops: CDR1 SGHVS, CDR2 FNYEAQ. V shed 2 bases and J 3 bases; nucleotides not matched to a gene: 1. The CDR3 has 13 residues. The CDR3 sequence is CASSLRGHYEQYF. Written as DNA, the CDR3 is TGTGCCAGCAGCTTAAGGGGGCACTACGAGCAGTACTTC.

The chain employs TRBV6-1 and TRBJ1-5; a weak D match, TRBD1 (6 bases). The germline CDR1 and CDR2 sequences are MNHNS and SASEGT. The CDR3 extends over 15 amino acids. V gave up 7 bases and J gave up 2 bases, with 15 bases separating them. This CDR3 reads CASKGGGQGNQPQHF. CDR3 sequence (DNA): TGTGCCAGCAAAGGGGGGGGCCAAGGCAATCAGCCCCAGCATTTT.

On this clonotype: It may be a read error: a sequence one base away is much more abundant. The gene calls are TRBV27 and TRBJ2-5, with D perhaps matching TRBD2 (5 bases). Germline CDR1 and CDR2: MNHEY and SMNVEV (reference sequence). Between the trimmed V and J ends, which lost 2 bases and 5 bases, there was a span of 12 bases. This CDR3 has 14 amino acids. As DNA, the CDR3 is TGTGCCAGCAGTTTAGGAGCGGAGGTGGAGACCCAGTACTTC. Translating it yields CASSLGAEVETQYF.

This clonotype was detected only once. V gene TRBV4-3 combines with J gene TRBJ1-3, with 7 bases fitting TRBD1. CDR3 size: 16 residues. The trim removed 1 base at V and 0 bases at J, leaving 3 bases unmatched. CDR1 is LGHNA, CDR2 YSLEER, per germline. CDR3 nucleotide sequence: TGCGCCAGCAGCCAAGCGACAGGGAACTCTGGAAACACCATATATTTT. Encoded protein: CASSQATGNSGNTIYF.

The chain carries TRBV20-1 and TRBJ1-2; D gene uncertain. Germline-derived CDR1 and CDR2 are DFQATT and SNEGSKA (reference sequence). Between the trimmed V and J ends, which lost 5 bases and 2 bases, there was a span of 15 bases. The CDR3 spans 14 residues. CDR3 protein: CSAPHEGRNYGYTF. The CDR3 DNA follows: TGCAGTGCTCCTCATGAGGGAAGGAACTATGGCTACACCTTC.

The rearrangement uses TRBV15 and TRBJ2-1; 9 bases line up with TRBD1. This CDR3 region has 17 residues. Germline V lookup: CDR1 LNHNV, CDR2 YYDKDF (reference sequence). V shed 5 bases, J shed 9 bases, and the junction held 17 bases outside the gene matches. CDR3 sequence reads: CATSAQPKGTGTREQFF. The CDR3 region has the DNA TGTGCCACCAGCGCACAACCTAAAGGGACAGGGACCCGTGAGCAGTTCTTC.

The DNA of the CDR3 is TGCAGCGTCCCCGTGGGGGCGGGTGGTAAGACTGAAGCTTTCTTT. Its protein product is CSVPVGAGGKTEAFF. J is TRBJ1-1 and V is TRBV29-1; D possibly corresponds to TRBD1 (6 bases). CDR1 and CDR2 from the germline V gene are SQVTM and ANQGSEA. CDR3 length: 15 amino acids. V was cut by 6 bases and J by 5 bases, with 22 bases left in between.

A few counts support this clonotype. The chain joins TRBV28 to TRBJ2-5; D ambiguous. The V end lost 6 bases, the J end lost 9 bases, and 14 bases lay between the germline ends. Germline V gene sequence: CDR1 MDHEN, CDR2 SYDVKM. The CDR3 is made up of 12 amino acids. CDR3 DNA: TGTGCCAGCAGGGATGGGATTAGAGCCCAGTACTTC. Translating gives CASRDGIRAQYF.

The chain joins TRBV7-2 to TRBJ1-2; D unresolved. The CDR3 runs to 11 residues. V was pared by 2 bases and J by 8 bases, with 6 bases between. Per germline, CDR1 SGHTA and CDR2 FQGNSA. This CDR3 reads CASSLSRGYTF. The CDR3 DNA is TGTGCCAGCAGCTTAAGCCGGGGCTACACCTTC. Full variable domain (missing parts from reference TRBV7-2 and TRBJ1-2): GAGVSQSPSNKVTEKGKDVELRCDPISGHTALYWYRQSLGQGLEFLIYFQGNSAPDKSGLPSDRFSAERTGGSVSTLTIQRTQQEDSAVYLCASSLSRGYTFGSGTRLTVV.

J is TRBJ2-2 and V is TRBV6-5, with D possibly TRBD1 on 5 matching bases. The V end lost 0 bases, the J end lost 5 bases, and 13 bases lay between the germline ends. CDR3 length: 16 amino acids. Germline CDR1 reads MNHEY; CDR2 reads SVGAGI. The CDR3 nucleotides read TGTGCCAGCAGTTACTCGAGTCAGGGTCTAACCGGGGAGCTGTTTTTT. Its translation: CASSYSSQGLTGELFF.

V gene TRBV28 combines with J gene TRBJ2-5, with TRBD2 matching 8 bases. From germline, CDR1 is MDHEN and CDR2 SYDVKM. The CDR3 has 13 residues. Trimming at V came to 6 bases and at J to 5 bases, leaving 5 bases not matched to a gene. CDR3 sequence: CASRGLALETQYF. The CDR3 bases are TGTGCCAGCAGAGGACTAGCTTTGGAGACCCAGTACTTC.

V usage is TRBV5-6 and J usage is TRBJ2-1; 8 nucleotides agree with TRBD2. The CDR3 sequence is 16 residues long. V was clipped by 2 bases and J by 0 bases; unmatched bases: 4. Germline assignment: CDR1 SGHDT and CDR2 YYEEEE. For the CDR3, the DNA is TGTGCCAGCAGCTTTAGGACTAGCACCTCCTACAATGAGCAGTTCTTC. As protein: CASSFRTSTSYNEQFF.